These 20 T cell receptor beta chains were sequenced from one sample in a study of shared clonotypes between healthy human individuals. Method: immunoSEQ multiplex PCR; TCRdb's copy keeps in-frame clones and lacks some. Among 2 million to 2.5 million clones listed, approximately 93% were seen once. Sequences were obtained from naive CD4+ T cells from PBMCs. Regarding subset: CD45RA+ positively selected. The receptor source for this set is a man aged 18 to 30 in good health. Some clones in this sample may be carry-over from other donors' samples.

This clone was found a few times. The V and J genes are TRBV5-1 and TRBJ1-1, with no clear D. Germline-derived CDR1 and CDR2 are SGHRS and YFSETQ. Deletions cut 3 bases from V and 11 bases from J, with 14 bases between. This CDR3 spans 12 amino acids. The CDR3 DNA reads TGCGCCAGCAGCTCGGACGTCAAGATGGCTTTCTTT. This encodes CASSSDVKMAFF.

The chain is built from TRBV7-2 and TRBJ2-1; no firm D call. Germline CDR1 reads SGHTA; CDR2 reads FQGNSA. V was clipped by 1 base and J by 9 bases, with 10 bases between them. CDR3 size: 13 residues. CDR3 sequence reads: CASSLGAVGEQFF. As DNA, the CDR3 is TGTGCCAGCAGCTTAGGGGCAGTCGGTGAGCAGTTCTTC.

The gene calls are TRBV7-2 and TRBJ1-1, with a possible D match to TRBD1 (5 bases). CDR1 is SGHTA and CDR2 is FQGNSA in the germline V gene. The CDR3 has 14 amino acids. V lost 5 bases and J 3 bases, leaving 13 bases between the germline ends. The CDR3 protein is CASSLTPGDTEAFF. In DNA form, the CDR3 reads TGTGCCAGCAGCCTCACCCCGGGGGACACTGAAGCTTTCTTT.

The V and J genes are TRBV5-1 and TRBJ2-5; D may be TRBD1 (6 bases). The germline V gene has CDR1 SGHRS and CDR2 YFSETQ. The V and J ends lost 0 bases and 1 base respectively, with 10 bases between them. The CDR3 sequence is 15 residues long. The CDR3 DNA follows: TGCGCCAGCAGCTTGGTTCTCAGGGGCCAAGAGACCCAGTACTTC. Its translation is CASSLVLRGQETQYF.

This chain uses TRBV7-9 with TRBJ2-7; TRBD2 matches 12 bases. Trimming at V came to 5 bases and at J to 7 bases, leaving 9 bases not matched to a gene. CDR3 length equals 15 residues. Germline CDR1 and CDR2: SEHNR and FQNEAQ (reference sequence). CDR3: CASSPLAGGMGEQYF. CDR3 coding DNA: TGTGCCAGCAGCCCGCTAGCGGGAGGGATGGGGGAGCAGTACTTC.

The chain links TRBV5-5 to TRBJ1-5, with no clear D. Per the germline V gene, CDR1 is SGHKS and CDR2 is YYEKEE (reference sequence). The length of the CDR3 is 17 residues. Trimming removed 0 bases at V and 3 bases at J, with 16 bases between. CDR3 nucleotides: TGTGCCAGCAGCTTGGGGTTAGCCGGACGTAACAATCAGCCCCAGCATTTT. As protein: CASSLGLAGRNNQPQHF.

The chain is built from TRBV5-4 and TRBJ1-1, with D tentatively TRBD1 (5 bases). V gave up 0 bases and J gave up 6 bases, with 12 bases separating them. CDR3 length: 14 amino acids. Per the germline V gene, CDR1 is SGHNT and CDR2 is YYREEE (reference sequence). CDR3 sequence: CASSLGPGGAEAFF. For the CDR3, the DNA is TGTGCCAGCAGCTTGGGTCCCGGGGGAGCTGAAGCTTTCTTT.

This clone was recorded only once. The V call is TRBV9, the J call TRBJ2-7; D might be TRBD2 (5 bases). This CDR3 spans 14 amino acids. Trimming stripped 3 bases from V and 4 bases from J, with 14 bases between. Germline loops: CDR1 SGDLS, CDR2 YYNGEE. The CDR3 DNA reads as TGTGCCAGCAGCGCCCGGGATACTACTTACGAGCAGTACTTC. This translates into CASSARDTTYEQYF.

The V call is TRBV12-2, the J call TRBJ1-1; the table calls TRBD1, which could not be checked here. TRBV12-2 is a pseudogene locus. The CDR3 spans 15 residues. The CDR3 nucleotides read TGTGCAAGTCGCTTCCCAAAGACAGAGAACACTGAAGCTTTCTTT. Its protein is CASRFPKTENTEAFF.

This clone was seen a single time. The CDR3 sequence: CASSVEGSYLAGANNEQFF. The CDR3 nucleotides read TGTGCCAGCAGCGTAGAGGGCTCCTACCTAGCGGGAGCTAACAATGAGCAGTTCTTC. The genes are TRBV9 and TRBJ2-1, with 10 bases identical to TRBD2. Germline CDR1 is SGDLS and CDR2 is YYNGEE. CDR3 size: 19 residues. Germline trimming cut 0 bases from V and 5 bases from J; bases unmatched to any gene: 14.

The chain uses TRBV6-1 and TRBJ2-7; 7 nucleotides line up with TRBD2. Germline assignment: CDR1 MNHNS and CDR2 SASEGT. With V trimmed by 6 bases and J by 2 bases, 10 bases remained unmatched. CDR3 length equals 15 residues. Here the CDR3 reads CASRLLGGSTYEQYF. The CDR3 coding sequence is TGTGCCAGCAGGCTTCTGGGCGGGAGCACCTACGAGCAGTACTTC.

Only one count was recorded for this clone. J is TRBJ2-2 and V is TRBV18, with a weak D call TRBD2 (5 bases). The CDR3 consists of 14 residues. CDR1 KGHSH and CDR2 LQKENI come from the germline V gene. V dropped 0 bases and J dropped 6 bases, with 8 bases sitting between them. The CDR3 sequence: CASSPPDGAGELFF. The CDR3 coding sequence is TGTGCCAGCTCACCACCGGACGGGGCCGGGGAGCTGTTTTTT.

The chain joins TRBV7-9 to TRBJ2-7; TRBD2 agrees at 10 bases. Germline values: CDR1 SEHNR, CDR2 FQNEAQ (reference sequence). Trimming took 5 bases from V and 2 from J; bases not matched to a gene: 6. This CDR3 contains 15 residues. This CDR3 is CASSQPSGRAYEQYF. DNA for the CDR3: TGTGCCAGCAGCCAGCCTAGCGGGAGAGCCTACGAGCAGTACTTC.

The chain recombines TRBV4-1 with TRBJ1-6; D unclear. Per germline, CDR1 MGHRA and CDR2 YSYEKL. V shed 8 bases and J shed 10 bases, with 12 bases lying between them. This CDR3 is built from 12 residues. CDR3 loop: CASANYGSPLHF. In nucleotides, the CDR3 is TGCGCCAGCGCCAACTACGGCTCACCCCTCCACTTT.

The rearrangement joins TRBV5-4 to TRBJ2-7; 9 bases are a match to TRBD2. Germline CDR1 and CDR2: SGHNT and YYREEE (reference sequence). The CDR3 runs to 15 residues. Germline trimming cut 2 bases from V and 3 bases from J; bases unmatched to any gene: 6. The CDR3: CASSFLAGFYYEQYF. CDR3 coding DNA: TGTGCCAGCAGCTTCCTAGCGGGGTTCTACTACGAGCAGTACTTC.

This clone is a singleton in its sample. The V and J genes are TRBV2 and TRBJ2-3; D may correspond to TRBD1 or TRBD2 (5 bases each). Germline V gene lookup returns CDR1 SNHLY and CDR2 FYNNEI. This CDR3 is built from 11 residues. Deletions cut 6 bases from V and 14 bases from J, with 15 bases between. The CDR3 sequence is CASRIRDPPYF. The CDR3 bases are TGTGCCAGCAGGATCCGGGACCCACCGTATTTT.

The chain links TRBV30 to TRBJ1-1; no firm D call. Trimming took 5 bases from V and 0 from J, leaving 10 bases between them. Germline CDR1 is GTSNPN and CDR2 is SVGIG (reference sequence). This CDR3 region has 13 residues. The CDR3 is CAWCLKMNTEAFF. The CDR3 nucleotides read TGTGCCTGGTGTCTGAAAATGAACACTGAAGCTTTCTTT. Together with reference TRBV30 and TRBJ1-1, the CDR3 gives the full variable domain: SQTIHQWPATLVQPVGSPLSLECTVEGTSNPNLYWYRQAAGRGLQLLFYSVGIGQISSEVPQNLSASRPQDRQFILSSKKLLLSDSGFYLCAWCLKMNTEAFFGQGTRLTVV.

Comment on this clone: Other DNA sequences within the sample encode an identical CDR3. DNA for the CDR3: TGTGCCAGCAGTGAATACCACGAGCAGTACTTC. Translating it yields CASSEYHEQYF. The chain employs TRBV2 and TRBJ2-7; D unresolved. The CDR3 loop spans 11 amino acids. The V and J ends lost 2 bases and 5 bases respectively, with 4 bases between them. CDR1 and CDR2 (germline): SNHLY, FYNNEI.

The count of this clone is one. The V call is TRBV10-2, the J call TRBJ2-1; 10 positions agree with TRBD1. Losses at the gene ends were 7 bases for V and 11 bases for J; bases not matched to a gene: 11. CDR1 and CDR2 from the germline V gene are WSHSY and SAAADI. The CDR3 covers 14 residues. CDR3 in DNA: TGCGCCAGCATCGGACAGGGGGGTTATAGTAAGCAGTTCTTC. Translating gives CASIGQGGYSKQFF.

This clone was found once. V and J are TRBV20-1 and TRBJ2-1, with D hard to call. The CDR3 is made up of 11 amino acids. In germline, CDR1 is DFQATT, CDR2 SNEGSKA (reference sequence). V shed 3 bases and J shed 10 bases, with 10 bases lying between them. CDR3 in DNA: TGCAGTGCTAGCGTAACTGAGGAGCAGTTCTTC. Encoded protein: CSASVTEEQFF.